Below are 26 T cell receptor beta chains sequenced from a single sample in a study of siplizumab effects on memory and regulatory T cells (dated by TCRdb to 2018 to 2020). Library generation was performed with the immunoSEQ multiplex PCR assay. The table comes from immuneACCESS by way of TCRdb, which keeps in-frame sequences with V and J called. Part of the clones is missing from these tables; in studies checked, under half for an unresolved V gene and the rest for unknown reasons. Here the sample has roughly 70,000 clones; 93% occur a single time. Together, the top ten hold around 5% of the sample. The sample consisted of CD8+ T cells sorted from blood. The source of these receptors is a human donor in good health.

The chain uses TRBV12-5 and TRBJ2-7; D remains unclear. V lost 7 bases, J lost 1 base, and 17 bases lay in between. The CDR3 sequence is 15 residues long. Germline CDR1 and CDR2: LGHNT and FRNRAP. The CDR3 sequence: CASARNRAVSYEQYF. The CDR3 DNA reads TGTGCTAGTGCACGGAATCGGGCAGTTTCCTACGAGCAGTACTTC.

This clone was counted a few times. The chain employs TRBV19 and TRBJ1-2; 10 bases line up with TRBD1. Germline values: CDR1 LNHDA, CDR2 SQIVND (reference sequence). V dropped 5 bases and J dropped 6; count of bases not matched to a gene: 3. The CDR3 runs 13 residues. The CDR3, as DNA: TGTGCCAGTAGTCTAGGGACAGGGGATGGCTACACCTTC. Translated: CASSLGTGDGYTF.

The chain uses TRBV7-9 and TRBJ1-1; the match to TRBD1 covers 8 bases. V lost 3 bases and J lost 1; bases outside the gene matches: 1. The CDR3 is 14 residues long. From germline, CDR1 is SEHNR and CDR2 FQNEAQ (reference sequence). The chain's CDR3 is CASSLTGENTEAFF. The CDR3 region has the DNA TGTGCCAGCAGCTTGACAGGGGAGAACACTGAAGCTTTCTTT.

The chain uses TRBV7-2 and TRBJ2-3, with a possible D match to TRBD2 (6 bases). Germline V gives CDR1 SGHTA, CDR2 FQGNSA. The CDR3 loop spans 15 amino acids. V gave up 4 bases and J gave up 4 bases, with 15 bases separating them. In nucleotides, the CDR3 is TGTGCCAGCAGCTCGATGGGAGGCCGTGCAGATACGCAGTATTTT. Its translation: CASSSMGGRADTQYF.

CDR3 loop: CASSQGPDTGELFF. CDR3 nucleotide sequence: TGCGCCAGCAGCCAAGGGCCCGACACCGGGGAGCTGTTTTTT. This chain joins TRBV4-1 and TRBJ2-2; no firm D call. Trimming shortened V by 1 base and J by 3 bases, and 6 bases separated the two germline ends. CDR1 and CDR2 from the germline V gene are MGHRA and YSYEKL. The CDR3 contains 14 residues.

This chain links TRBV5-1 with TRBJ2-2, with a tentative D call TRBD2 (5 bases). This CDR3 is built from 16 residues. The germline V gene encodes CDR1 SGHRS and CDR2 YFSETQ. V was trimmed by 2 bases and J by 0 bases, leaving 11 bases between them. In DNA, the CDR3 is TGCGCCAGCAGCTTTTTAGAGCGGCCGAACACCGGGGAGCTGTTTTTT. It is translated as CASSFLERPNTGELFF.

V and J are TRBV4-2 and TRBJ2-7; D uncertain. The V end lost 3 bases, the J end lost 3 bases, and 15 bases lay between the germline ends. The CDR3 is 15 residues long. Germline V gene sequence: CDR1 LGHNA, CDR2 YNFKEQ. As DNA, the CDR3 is TGTGCCAGCAGCCAGACCTCGGGTTTCGACTACGAGCAGTACTTC. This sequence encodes CASSQTSGFDYEQYF.

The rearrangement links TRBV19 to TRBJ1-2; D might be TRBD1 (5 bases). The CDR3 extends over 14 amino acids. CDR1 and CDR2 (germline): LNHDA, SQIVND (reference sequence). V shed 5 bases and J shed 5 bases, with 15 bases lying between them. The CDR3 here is CASSYSSGGYGYTF. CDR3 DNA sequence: TGTGCCAGTAGTTACAGCTCCGGGGGGTATGGCTACACCTTC. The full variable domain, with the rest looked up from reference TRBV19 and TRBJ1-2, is DGGITQSPKYLFRKEGQNVTLSCEQNLNHDAMYWYRQDPGQGLRLIYYSQIVNDFQKGDIAEGYSVSREKKESFPLTVTSAQKNPTAFYLCASSYSSGGYGYTFGSGTRLTVV.

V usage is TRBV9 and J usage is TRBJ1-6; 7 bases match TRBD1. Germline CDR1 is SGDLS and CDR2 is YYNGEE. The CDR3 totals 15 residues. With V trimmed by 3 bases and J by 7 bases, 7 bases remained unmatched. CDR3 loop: CASSDDRVGNSPLHF. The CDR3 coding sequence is TGTGCCAGCAGCGACGACAGGGTAGGAAATTCACCCCTCCACTTT.

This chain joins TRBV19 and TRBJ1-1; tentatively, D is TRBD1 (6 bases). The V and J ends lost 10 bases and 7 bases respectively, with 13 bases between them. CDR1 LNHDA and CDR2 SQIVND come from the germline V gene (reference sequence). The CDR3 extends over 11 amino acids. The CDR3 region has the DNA TGTGCCACGGGATGGGGGCTTGAAGCTTTCTTT. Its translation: CATGWGLEAFF. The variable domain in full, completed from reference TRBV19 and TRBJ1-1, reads DGGITQSPKYLFRKEGQNVTLSCEQNLNHDAMYWYRQDPGQGLRLIYYSQIVNDFQKGDIAEGYSVSREKKESFPLTVTSAQKNPTAFYLCATGWGLEAFFGQGTRLTVV.

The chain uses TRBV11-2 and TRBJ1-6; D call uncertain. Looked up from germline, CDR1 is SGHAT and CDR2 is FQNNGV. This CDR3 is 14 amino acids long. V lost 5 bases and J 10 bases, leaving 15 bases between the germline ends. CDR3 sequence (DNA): TGTGCCAGCAGCCGAACAGTGGAAAGGTCACCCCTCCACTTT. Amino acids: CASSRTVERSPLHF.

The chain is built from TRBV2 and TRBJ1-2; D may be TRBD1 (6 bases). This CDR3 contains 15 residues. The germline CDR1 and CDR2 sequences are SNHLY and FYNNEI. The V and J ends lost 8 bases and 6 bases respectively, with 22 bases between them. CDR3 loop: CASPPVRGALDGYTF. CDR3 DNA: TGTGCCAGCCCACCCGTTCGGGGGGCGTTGGATGGCTACACCTTC.

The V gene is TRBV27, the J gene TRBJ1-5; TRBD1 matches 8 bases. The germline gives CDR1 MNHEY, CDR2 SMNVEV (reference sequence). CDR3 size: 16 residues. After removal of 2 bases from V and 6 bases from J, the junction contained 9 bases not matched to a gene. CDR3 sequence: CASSLQGARGLQPQHF. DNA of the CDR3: TGTGCCAGCAGTTTACAGGGGGCGCGGGGACTTCAGCCCCAGCATTTT.

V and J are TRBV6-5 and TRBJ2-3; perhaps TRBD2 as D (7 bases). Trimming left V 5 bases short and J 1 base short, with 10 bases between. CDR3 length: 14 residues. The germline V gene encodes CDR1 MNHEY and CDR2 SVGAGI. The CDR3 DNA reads TGTGCCAGCAGTACGGGGGGCGGCACAGATACGCAGTATTTT. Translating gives CASSTGGGTDTQYF.

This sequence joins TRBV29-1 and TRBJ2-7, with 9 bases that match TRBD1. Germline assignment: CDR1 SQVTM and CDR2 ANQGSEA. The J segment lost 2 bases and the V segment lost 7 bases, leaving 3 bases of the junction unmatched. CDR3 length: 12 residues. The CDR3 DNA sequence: TGCAGCGGACAGGGGGGCCCCTACGAGCAGTACTTC. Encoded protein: CSGQGGPYEQYF.

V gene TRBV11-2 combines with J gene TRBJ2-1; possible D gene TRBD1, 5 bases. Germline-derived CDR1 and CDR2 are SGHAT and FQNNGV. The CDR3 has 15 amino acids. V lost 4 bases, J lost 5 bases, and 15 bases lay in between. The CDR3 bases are TGTGCCAGCAGCTATAGTCTGGGGCAGGACAATGAGCAGTTCTTC. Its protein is CASSYSLGQDNEQFF.

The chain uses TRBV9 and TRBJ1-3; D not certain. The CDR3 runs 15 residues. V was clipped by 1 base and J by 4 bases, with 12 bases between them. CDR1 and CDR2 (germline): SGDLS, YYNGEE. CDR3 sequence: CASSVLPTLGNTIYF. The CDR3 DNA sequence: TGTGCCAGCAGCGTACTACCGACTCTCGGAAACACCATATATTTT.

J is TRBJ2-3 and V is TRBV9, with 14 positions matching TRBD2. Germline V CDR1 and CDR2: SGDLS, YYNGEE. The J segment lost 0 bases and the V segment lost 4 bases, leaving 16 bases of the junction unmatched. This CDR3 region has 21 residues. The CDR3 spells CASSLPLGLAGASYSTDTQYF. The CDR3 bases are TGTGCCAGCAGCCTCCCCCTGGGACTAGCGGGGGCCTCATATAGCACAGATACGCAGTATTTT.

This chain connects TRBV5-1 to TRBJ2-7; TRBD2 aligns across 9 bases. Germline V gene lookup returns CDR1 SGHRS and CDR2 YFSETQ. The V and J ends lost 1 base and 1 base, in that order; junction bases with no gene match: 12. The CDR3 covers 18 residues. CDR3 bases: TGCGCCAGCAGCTTGATGGGAGCGGGGGGTTGGGAGTCCTACGAGCAGTACTTC. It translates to CASSLMGAGGWESYEQYF. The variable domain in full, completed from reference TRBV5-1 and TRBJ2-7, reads KAGVTQTPRYLIKTRGQQVTLSCSPISGHRSVSWYQQTPGQGLQFLFEYFSETQRNKGNFPGRFSGRQFSNSRSEMNVSTLELGDSALYLCASSLMGAGGWESYEQYFGPGTRLTVT.

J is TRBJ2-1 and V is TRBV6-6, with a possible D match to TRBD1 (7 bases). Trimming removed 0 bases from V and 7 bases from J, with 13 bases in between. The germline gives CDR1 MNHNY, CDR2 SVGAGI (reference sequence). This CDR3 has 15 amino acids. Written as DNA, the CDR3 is TGTGCCAGCAGTTACTCGTCGGCAGGGGGGAATGAGCAGTTCTTC. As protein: CASSYSSAGGNEQFF.

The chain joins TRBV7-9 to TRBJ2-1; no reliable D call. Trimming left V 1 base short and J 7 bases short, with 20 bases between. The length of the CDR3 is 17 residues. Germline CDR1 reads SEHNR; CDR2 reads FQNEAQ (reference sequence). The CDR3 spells CASSLVPEQWKLNEQFF. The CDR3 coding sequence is TGTGCCAGCAGCTTAGTTCCAGAACAGTGGAAATTGAATGAGCAGTTCTTC.

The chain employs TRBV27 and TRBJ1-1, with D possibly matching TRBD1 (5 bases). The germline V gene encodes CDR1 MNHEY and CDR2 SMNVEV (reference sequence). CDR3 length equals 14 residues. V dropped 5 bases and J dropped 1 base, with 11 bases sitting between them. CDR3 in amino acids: CASSPRGWNTEAFF. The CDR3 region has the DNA TGTGCCAGCAGTCCACGGGGCTGGAACACTGAAGCTTTCTTT.

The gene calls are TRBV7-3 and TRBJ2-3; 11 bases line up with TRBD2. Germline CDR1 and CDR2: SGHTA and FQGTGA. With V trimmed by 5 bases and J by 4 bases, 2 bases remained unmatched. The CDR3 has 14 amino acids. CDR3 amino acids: CASSASGGPDTQYF. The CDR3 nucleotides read TGTGCCAGCAGCGCTAGCGGGGGGCCAGATACGCAGTATTTT. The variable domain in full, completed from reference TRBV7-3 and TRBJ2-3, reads GAGVSQTPSNKVTEKGKYVELRCDPISGHTALYWYRQSLGQGPEFLIYFQGTGAADDSGLPNDRFFAVRPEGSVSTLKIQRTERGDSAVYLCASSASGGPDTQYFGPGTRLTVL.

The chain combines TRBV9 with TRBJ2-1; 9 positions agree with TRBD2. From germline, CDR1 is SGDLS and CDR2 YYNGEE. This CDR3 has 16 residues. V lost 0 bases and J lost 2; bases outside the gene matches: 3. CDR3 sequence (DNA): TGTGCCAGCAGCGTAGTAGGCGGGGGGGCCTACAATGAGCAGTTCTTC. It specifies CASSVVGGGAYNEQFF. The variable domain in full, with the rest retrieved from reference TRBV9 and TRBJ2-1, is DSGVTQTPKHLITATGQRVTLRCSPRSGDLSVYWYQQSLDQGLQFLIQYYNGEERAKGNILERFSAQQFPDLHSELNLSSLELGDSALYFCASSVVGGGAYNEQFFGPGTRLTVL.

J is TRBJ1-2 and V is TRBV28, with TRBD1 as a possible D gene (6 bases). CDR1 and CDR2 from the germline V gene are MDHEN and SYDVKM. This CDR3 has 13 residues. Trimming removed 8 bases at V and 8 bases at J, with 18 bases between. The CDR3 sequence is CASVKTGPSGYTF. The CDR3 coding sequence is TGTGCCAGCGTAAAAACAGGGCCCTCAGGCTACACCTTC.

The CDR3 DNA follows: TGTGCCAGCAGTTTATCGGGGGCGGTCGAGCAGTACTTC. Translating gives CASSLSGAVEQYF. The chain carries TRBV27 and TRBJ2-7; D possibly corresponds to TRBD1 (6 bases). The CDR3 has 13 amino acids. The V and J ends lost 0 bases and 6 bases respectively, with 9 bases between them. The germline gives CDR1 MNHEY, CDR2 SMNVEV (reference sequence).